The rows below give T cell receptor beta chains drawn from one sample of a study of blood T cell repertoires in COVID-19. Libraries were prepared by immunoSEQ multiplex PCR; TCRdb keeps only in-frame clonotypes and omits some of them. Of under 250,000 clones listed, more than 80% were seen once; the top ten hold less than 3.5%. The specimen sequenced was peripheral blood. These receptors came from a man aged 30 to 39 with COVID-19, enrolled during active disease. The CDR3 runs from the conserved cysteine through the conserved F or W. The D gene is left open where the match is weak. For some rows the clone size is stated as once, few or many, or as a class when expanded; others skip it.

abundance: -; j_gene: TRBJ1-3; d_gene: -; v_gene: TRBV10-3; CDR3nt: TGTGCCATCAGCTCCGGACAGTTCTCTGGAAACACCATATATTTT; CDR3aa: CAISSGQFSGNTIYF
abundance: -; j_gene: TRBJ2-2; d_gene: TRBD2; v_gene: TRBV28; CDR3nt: TGTGCCAGCAGCGTAGCGGGAGCCCTCGGCGGGGAGCTGTTTTTT; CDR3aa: CASSVAGALGGELFF
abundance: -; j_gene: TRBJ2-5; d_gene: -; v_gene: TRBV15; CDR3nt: TGTGCCACCAGCAGAGATTTAACGGTCCAAGAGACCCAGTACTTC; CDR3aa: CATSRDLTVQETQYF
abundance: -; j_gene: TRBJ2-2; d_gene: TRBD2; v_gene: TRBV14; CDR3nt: TGTGCCAGCAGCAGCCTTAGCGGGAGTAGAACCGGGGAGCTGTTTTTT; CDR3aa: CASSSLSGSRTGELFF
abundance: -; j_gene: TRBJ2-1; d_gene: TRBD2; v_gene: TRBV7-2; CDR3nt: TGTGCCAGCAGCTCCCCGGTAGCGGGGGGAAATGAGCAGTTCTTC; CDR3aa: CASSSPVAGGNEQFF
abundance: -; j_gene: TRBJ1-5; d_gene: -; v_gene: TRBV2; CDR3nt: TGTGCCAGCAGTGCCGGGGAGGGGACCCAGCCCCAGCATTTT; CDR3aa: CASSAGEGTQPQHF
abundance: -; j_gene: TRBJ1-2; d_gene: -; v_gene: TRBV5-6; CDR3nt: TGTGCCAGCAGCCGTATTCGGGACTCACGGGGCTATGGCTACACCTTC; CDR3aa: CASSRIRDSRGYGYTF
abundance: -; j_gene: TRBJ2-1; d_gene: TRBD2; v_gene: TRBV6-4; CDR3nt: TGTGCCAGCAGTGAAATAGCGGGGGGGCCGGCTGAGCAGTTCTTC; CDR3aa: CASSEIAGGPAEQFF
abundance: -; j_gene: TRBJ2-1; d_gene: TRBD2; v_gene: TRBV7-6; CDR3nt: TGTGCCAGCAGCCCCGAGCGCGCGGGGGCCTACAATGAGCAGTTCTTC; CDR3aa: CASSPERAGAYNEQFF
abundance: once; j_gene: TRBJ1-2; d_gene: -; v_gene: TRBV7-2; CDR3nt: TGTGCCAGCAGCTCTGACAGGAATAACTATGGCTACACCTTC; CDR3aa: CASSSDRNNYGYTF
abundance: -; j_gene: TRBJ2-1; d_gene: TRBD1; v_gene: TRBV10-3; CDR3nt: TGTGCCACCCAATCAACAGGGGAATCCTACAATGAGCAGTTCTTC; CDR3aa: CATQSTGESYNEQFF
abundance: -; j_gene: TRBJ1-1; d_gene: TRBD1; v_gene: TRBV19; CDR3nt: TGTGCCAGTAGTCTCACAGGGGGCTGGACTGAAGCTTTCTTT; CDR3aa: CASSLTGGWTEAFF
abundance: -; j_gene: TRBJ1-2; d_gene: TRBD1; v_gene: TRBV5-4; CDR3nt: TGTGCCAGCAGAGGGCCCTTAGACAGGGCTGGCTACACCTTC; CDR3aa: CASRGPLDRAGYTF
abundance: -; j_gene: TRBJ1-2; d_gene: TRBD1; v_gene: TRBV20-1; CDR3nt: TGCAGTGCTGGTGGTTCAGGGGGCCCGATGGGCTACACCTTC; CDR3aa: CSAGGSGGPMGYTF
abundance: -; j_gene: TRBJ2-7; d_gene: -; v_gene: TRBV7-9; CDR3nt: TGTGCCAGCAGCCCCACGGGATCCTCCTACGAGCAGTACTTC; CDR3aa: CASSPTGSSYEQYF
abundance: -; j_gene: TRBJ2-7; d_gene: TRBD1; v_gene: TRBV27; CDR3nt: TGTGCCAGCAGTGAACCGGGACAGGGGGCTTCCTACGAGCAGTACTTC; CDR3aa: CASSEPGQGASYEQYF
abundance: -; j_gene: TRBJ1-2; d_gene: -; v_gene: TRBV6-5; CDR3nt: TGTGCCAGCAGTTACCGACAGACAAACTATGGCTACACCTTC; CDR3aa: CASSYRQTNYGYTF
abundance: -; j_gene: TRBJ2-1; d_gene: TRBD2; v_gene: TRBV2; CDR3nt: TGTGCCAGCAGTGGAACGGCGGGAGCCTGGGATGAGCAGTTCTTC; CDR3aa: CASSGTAGAWDEQFF
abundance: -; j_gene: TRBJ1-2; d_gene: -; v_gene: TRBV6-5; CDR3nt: TGTGCCAGCACCTCCGGACAGAGCTATGGCTACACCTTC; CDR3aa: CASTSGQSYGYTF
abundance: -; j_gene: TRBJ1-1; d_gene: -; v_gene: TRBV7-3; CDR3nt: TGTGCCAGCAGCCCCTATGTGAACACTGAAGCTTTCTTT; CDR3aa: CASSPYVNTEAFF
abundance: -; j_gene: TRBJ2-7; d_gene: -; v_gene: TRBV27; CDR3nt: TGTGCCAGCAGTCCAGCTTGGGGGGAGGTCACCTACGAGCAGTACTTC; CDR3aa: CASSPAWGEVTYEQYF
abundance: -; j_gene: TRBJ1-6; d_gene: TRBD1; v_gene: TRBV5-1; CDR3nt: TGCGCCAGCAGCTACCGGGACAGGGATTCACCCCTCCACTTT; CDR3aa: CASSYRDRDSPLHF
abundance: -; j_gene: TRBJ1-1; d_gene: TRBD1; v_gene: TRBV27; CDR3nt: TGTGCCAGCAGTTTCGCCACAGGGGTTGAAGCTTTCTTT; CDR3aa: CASSFATGVEAFF
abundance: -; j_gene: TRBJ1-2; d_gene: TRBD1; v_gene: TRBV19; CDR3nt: TGTGCCAGTAGTATGGCCGGGACAGGGAACTATGGCTACACCTTC; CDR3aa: CASSMAGTGNYGYTF
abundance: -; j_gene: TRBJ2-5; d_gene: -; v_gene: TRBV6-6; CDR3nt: TGTGCCAGCTCTAGGCGCGGCCGGGAGACCCAGTACTTC; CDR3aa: CASSRRGRETQYF
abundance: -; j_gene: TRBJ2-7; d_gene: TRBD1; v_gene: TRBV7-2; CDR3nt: TGTGCCAGCAGCTCGTGGGGCCTCCGGGACAGGGGGAGGGAGCAGTACTTC; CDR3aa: CASSSWGLRDRGREQYF
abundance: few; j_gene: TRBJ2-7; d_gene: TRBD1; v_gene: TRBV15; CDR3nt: TGTGCCACCAGCAGAGTGGGACAGAGGGATCCCTACGAGCAGTACTTC; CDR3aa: CATSRVGQRDPYEQYF
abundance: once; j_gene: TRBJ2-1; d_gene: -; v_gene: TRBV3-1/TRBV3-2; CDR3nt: TGTGCCAGCAGCCAAGGCGAGGTCGGCGGGGTGACCTACAATGAGCAGTTCTTC; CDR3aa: CASSQGEVGGVTYNEQFF
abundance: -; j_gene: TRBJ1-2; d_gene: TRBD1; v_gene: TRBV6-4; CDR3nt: TGTGCCAGCAGTAGGGACAGGGGCAGTGGCTACACCTTC; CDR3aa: CASSRDRGSGYTF
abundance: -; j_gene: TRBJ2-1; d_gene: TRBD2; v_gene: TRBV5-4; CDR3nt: TGTGCCAGCAGCCCACCACGAGCGGGAGGTTACAATGAGCAGTTCTTC; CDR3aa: CASSPPRAGGYNEQFF
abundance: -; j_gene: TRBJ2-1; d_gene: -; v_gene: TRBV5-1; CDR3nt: TGCGCCAGCAGTTACATCGGGGATCCGCAGTTCTTC; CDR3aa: CASSYIGDPQFF
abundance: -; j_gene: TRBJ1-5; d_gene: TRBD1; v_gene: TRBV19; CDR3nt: TGTGCCAGTAGTATGGACAGGGGGAAAGATCAGCCCCAGCATTTT; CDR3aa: CASSMDRGKDQPQHF
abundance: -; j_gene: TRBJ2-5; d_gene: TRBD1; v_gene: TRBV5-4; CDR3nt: TGTGCCAGCAGCCGTCAGGGGGCAACAGAGACCCAGTACTTC; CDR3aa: CASSRQGATETQYF
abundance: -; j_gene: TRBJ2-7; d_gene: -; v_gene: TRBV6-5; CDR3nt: TGTGCCAGCAGTTACTCCCGGGACTACGAGCAGTACTTC; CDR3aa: CASSYSRDYEQYF
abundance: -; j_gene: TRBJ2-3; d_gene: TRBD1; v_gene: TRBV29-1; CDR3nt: TGCAGCGTTCTCCTTCTGACAGGGAGCACAGATACGCAGTATTTT; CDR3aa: CSVLLLTGSTDTQYF
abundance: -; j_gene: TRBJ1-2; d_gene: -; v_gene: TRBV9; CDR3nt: TGTGCCAGCAGCCCCCGTTCAGGAGGCTACACCTTC; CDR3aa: CASSPRSGGYTF
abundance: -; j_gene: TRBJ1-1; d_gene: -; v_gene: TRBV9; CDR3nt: TGTGCCAGCAGCGCCCAGACAGTGAACACTGAAGCTTTCTTT; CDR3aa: CASSAQTVNTEAFF
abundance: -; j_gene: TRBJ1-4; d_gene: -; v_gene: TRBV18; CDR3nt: TGTGCCAGCTCGCCTGGGAGGGTTGCAACTAATGAAAAACTGTTTTTT; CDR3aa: CASSPGRVATNEKLFF
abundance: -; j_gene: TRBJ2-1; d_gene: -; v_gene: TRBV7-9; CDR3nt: TGTGCCAGCAGCTTAGAATACAGAGACAATGAGCAGTTCTTC; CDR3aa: CASSLEYRDNEQFF
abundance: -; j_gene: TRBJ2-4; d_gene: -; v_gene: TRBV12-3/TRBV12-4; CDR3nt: TGTGCCAGCAGTTTAAAGGGGAACGGCATTCAGTACTTC; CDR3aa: CASSLKGNGIQYF
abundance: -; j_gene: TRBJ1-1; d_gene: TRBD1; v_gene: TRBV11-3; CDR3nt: TGTGCCAGCAGCAGGGGGCGCGGCACTGAAGCTTTCTTT; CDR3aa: CASSRGRGTEAFF
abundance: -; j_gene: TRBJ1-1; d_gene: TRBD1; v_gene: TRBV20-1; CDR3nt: TGCAGTGCTTCTAACAGGGGGGGAGCTTTCTTT; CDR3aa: CSASNRGGAFF
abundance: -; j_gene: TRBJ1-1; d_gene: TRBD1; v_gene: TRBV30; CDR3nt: TGTGCCTGGAGTGTACTGACAGGGGAAACTGAAGCTTTCTTT; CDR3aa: CAWSVLTGETEAFF
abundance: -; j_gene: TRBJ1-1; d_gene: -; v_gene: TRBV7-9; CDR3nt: TGTGCCAGCAGCTTACAGGGATCGAACACTGAAGCTTTCTTT; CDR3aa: CASSLQGSNTEAFF
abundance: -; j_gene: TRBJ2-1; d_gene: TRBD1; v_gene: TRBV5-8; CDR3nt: TGTGCCAGCAGCCTCATGACAGGGGGGTTTGGGAATGAGCAGTTCTTC; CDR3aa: CASSLMTGGFGNEQFF
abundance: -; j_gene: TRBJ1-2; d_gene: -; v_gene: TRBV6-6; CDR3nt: TGTGCCAGCATTAGGTCAACCGGGGGGGGTCTTGGCTACACCTTC; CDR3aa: CASIRSTGGGLGYTF
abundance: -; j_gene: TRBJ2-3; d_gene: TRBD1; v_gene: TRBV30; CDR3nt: TGTGCCTGTGACAGGGCTAGCACAGATACGCAGTATTTT; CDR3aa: CACDRASTDTQYF
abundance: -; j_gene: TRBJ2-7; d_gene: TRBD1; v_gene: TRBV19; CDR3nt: TGTGCCAGTAGGGACAGGGTAATGGGCGAGCAGTACTTC; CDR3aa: CASRDRVMGEQYF
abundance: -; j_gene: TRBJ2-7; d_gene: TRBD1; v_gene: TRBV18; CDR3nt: TGTGCCAGCTCGACAGGACAGGGGCGTCTCTACGAGCAGTACTTC; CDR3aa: CASSTGQGRLYEQYF
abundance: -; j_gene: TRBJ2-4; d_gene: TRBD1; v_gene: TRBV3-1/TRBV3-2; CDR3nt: TGTGCCAGCAGCCAAGATCCAAGAGACAGGGGCGGATGGGCCAAAAACATTCAGTACTTC; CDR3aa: CASSQDPRDRGGWAKNIQYF
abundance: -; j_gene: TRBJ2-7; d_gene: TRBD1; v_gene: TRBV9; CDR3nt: TGTGCCAGCAGCATGGACAGGGGCGAGCAGTACTTC; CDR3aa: CASSMDRGEQYF
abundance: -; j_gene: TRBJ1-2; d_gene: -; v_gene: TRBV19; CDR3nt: TGTGCCAGTAGTCCAGTACAGGGAACGGGCTATGGCTACACCTTC; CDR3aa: CASSPVQGTGYGYTF
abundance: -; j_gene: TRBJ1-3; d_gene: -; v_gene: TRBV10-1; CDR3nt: TGCGCCAGCAAACACTCTGGAAACACCATATATTTT; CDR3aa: CASKHSGNTIYF
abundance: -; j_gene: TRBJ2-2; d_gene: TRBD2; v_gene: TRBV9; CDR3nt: TGTGCCAGCAGCGCCGCGGTGGGACTAGCCCCCGGGGAGCTGTTTTTT; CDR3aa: CASSAAVGLAPGELFF
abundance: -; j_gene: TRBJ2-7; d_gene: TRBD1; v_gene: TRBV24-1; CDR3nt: TGTGCCACCAGTCATCCCTCCGGGACAGGGGGCAACGAGCAGTACTTC; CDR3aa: CATSHPSGTGGNEQYF
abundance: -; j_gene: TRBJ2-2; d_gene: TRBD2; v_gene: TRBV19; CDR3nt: TGTGCCAGTAGAATTAGCGGGAGGGCCTGGGATACCGGGGAGCTGTTTTTT; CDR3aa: CASRISGRAWDTGELFF
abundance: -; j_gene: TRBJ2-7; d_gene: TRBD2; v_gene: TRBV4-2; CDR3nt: TGTGCCAGCAGCCAAGGGACTAGCGGGGTCCCCTCCTACGAGCAGTACTTC; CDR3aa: CASSQGTSGVPSYEQYF
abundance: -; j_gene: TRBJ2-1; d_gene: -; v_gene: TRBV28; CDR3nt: TGTGCCAGCAGTTTGATGCTAGCCAATGAGCAGTTCTTC; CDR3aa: CASSLMLANEQFF
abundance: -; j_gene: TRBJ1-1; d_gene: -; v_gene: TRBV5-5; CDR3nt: TGTGCCAGCAGCTTGTGGTTACAGGGTGGTGCGAACACTGAAGCTTTCTTT; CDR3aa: CASSLWLQGGANTEAFF